This TCR beta chain was recorded in a study of T cell repertoires in cytomegalovirus infection. Study-level background: Evidence of both CMV infection and a matching HLA type came from public TCR beta signatures. Study findings and constraints: The ex vivo response was dominated by HLA-C-restricted CMV-specific TCR beta clonotypes.

Via MiXCR, TCRdb re-called the reads, giving one row per CDR3 protein. The sample yields 150,000 to 200,000 distinct CDR3 sequences, approximately 30% seen once. This clonotype was seen more than once but under ten times. The antigen remains unidentified. Germline and junction disagree at one end, which may indicate a read error. Germline V CDR1 and CDR2: SEHNR, FQNEAQ (reference sequence). The CDR3 has 12 residues. This clonotype was obtained from a human donor in good health (CMV status not recorded). Some clones in this sample may be carry-over from other donors' samples. The chain uses TRBV7-9 and TRBJ1-2; no reliable D call. Material: PBMCs. The CDR3 spells CASSLGPYGYTF. The CDR3 DNA reads as TGTGCCAGCAGTTTAGGACCCTATGGCTACACCTTC.